This T cell receptor beta chain is drawn from a study of shared clonotypes between healthy human individuals (dated by TCRdb to about 2020). With respect to the entire study: A few men and a couple of women, aged 18 to 49 years, made up the cohort. Libraries were prepared and TCR repertoires were sequenced by different laboratories using diverse techniques, in order to increase sequencing depth and limit assay-specific biases. For each donor, CD4 naive and CD4 memory were each given three plates, CD8 naive was given two plates, and CD8 memory was given one plate. Leukapheresis yielded between about 0.94 and 8.9 billion PBMCs per donor. The study deeply sequenced blood TCR repertoires of about 5 healthy adults to estimate repertoire size and the extent of clonotype sharing between individuals.

Using the deep immunoSEQ assay, multiplex PCR amplified TCR CDR3 regions from genomic DNA. Extracted genomic DNA from each cell subset was distributed evenly across all wells of several immunoSEQ 96-well plates, and each plate was treated as a replicate. For sorted subsets, approximately 200 ng of genomic DNA, equivalent to roughly 33,000 T cell genomes, went into each replicate PCR. The purified libraries were quantified using a Qubit 3.0 fluorometer, sized with a Bioanalyzer 2100, and then quantified again using the KAPA Library Quantification kit. Every immunoSEQ 96-well plate was sequenced on a separate single-read 150-cycle Illumina NextSeq 550 flow cell. The authors processed their data as follows. Because the immunoSEQ output included only junctional sequences and no quality scores, the filtering could not be the same as the filtering used for full-length reads. To assign V/J genes and CDR3, sequences were annotated using PyIR, a Python wrapper for IgBLAST v1.9, with IMGT germline references. Reads were filtered out if the reads had weak V/J assignments (E-value above 1e-6), no CDR3, stop codons, out-of-frame junctions, or ambiguous translated residues. V3J clonotypes were defined as sequences sharing the same inferred V gene, J gene, and CDR3 amino acid sequence. Percentage overlap between repertoires was computed as shared unique clonotypes divided by the size of the smaller repertoire. Repertoire richness was assessed with RTK rarefaction, the Chao1 estimator, and Recon v2.1 estimates of unobserved clonotypes. For all TCRbeta clonotypes obtained by the gDNA method from a few donors, generation probabilities were computed with OLGA. TCRdb obtained this table from immuneACCESS and retained in-frame rearrangements with V and J assigned. These tables miss some clones; where compared with another copy, unresolved V genes account for less than half of the shortfall, and the remainder is unexplained. Clone size and the V and J calls come from that table; the DNA yielded D and trimming. Counted in this sample were roughly 590,000 clones; roughly 95% of them appeared once. Around 0.11% of the sample is taken by the ten largest.

On the study overall, not on this receptor specifically: Larger estimated clonotype richness was generally found for naive subsets than for memory subsets. Sampling was limited to blood, and TCR repertoires in tissue likely differ from TCR repertoires in blood. Based on pairwise subsampling, the degree of clonotype sharing among donors was expected to be affected by sequencing depth. Rarefaction of sorted-subset datasets indicated incomplete sequencing despite the large sequencing depth. Clonotypes shared by all four sorted-subset donors showed higher generation probabilities than non-shared clonotypes. The small number of donors limited the genetic and exposure-history diversity represented. Across a handful of donors, approximately 4.9% of naive CD4, approximately 3.6% of naive CD8, 2.3% of memory CD4, and approximately 0.42% of memory CD8 clonotypes were shared.

The junction shows trimming of 5 bases on V and 4 bases on J, and the gene matches do not reach 8 bases of it. According to the germline V gene, CDR1 reads SGHVS and CDR2 reads FQNEAQ. The CDR3, cysteine through phenylalanine, is 15 amino acids long. Only the CDR3 portion is preserved as DNA: 45 bases, with reading frame beginning at the first base. Worth noting for this clone: Its antigen remains undetermined. No per-base quality is available; no much larger clone lies one base away.

For the CD8 naive samples, CD45RO-negative cells were positively selected for CCR7, yielding a CD45RA+CCR7+ population from which TemRA cells were excluded. The donors were healthy, HIV-negative adults who had no recently reported acute infections or vaccinations. All donors were Caucasian adults living in Nashville, Tennessee, USA. Blood was obtained by leukapheresis, after which PBMCs were separated by Ficoll-Histopaque density gradient centrifugation and cryopreserved in liquid nitrogen vapor phase. Analytical flow cytometry was used to check the purity and quantity of every magnetically sorted T cell population. From each sorted fraction, genomic DNA was isolated and quantified by UV absorbance on a Nanodrop 2000c.

Sequences were obtained from naive CD8+ T cells sorted from blood. This sample's cell subset or site label indicates: CD45RA+CCR7+. The sequence was obtained from a woman aged 25-40 years in good health. Recombination linked TRBV7-8 to TRBJ1-3; a stretch of 7 junction bases matches TRBD1. The CDR3 region has the sequence CASSLPRTGGNTIYF. The nucleotide sequence is TGTGCCAGCAGCCTCCCTAGGACAGGAGGAAACACCATATATTTT.